This T cell receptor (beta chain) was recorded in a study of beta chain features in type 1 diabetes. In the study overall: Comparable age, gender and cell yields were observed in patients relative to healthy donors.

With respect to this clone: Its target is not known.

Notes on the study in general: Reduced insertions and increased deletions marked VDJ junctions in type 1 diabetes patients. The question left open here concerned HLA type influencing TCRB rearrangement. Across all four CD4+ subsets, people with type 1 diabetes showed modestly shorter TCRB CDR3s.

Every isolated RNA sample was fully reverse transcribed, so sequencing captured expressed TCRB transcripts. TCRdb keeps only in-frame clones here, not all; method: immunoSEQ multiplex PCR. Here the sample spans over 650,000 clones, 11% to 15% being singletons. In germline, CDR1 is SQVTM, CDR2 ANQGSEA. There are 12 residues in the CDR3. With V trimmed by 6 bases and J by 9 bases, 8 bases remained unmatched. The chain links TRBV29-1 to TRBJ2-1; 7 nucleotides match TRBD2. Sequencing was carried out using naive CD4+ T cells from blood. The sequence came from a man younger than 30 with type 1 diabetes. CDR3 sequence (DNA): TGCAGCGTAACACAAACTAGCGCTGAGCAGTTCTTC. It is translated as CSVTQTSAEQFF.